The 3 T cell receptor beta chains presented below share a single source sample, sequenced in a study of T cells in Graves' hyperthyroidism and ophthalmopathy. TCR beta CDR3 regions were amplified from RNA transcripts. First-round RT-PCR targeting the TCR CDR3 was performed with the HTBI primer set. TCRdb re-called the multiplex PCR reads through MiXCR, storing one row per CDR3 protein. The top ten hold under 15% of the sample, which has 500,000 to 650,000 distinct CDR3 sequences, 14% seen once. Sequences were obtained from blood. Source of these receptors: a woman in her 50s with Graves' ophthalmopathy.

The J gene is TRBJ2-1, the V gene TRBV12-3 or TRBV12-4; D ambiguous. With 10 bases removed from V and 2 bases from J, the gap between germline ends came to 15 bases. The length of the CDR3 is 14 residues. Here the CDR3 reads CATRSADTYNEQFF. CDR3 sequence (DNA): TGTGCCACCCGAAGCGCGGATACCTACAATGAGCAGTTCTTC.

Only a few counts were recorded for this clonotype. The chain recombines TRBV19 with TRBJ2-5, with a weak D call TRBD2 (6 bases). The CDR3 has 15 amino acids. The germline V and J ends were trimmed by 5 bases and 8 bases, with 21 bases remaining between them. Germline V gene lookup returns CDR1 LNHDA and CDR2 SQIVND (reference sequence). CDR3 protein: CASSDPGTEEGTQYF. The CDR3, as DNA: TGTGCCAGTAGTGACCCCGGGACTGAAGAAGGTACCCAGTACTTC.

This clonotype came up a few times. The J gene is TRBJ1-4, the V gene TRBV12-3 or TRBV12-4; 8 nucleotides line up with TRBD1. Trimming took 3 bases from V and 6 from J; bases not matched to a gene: 9. The CDR3 length is 16 residues. The CDR3 DNA sequence: TGTGCCAGCAGTTTCCTCGGACAGGGATCTGATGAAAAACTGTTTTTT. This codes for CASSFLGQGSDEKLFF.